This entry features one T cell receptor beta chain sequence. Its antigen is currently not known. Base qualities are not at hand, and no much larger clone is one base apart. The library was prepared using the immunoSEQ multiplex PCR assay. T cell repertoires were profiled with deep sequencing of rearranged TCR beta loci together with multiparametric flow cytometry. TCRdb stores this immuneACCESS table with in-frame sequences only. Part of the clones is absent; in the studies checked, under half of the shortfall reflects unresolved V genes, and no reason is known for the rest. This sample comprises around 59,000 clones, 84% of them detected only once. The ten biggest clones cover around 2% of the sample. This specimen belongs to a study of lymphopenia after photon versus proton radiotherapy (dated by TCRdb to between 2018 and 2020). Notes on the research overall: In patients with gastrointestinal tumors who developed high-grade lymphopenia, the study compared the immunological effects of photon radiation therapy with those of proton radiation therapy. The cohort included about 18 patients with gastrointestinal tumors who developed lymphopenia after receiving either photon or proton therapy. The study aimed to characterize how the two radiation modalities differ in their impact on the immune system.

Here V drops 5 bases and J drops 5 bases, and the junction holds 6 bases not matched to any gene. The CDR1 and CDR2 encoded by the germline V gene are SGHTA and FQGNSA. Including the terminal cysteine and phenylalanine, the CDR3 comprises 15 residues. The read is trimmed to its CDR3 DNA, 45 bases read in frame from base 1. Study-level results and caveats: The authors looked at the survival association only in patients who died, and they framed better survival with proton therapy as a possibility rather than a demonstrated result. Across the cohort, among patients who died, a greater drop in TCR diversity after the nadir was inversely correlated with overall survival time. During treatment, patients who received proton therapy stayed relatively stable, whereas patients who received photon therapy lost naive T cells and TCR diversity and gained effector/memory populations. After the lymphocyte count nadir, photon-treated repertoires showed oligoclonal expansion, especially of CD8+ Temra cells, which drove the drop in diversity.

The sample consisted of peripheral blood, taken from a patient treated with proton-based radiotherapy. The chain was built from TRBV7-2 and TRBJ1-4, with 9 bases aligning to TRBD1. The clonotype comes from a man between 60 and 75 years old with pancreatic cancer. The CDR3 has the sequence CASSPMGQGNEKLFF. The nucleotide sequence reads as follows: TGTGCCAGCAGCCCGATGGGACAGGGAAATGAAAAACTGTTTTTT.